The 25 T cell receptor beta chains below come from one sample, sequenced in a study of human T cells and chemical hapten exposure. This sample's time point: patch test 1, 2 weeks after DPC sensitization. Treatment defined: therapeutic diphenylcyclopropenone sensitization with weekly scalp DPC. MiXCR was run by TCRdb on the RACE reads, yielding one entry per CDR3 protein. The sample holds 120,000 or so distinct CDR3 sequences; around 15% are singletons and the top ten take around 0.99%. Material: whole blood, obtained in connection with sensitization to the hapten diphenylcyclopropenone (DPC). The receptors stem from a man aged 18 to 30 with alopecia areata. Some clones in this sample may be carry-over from other donors' samples.

This clonotype was seen more than once but under ten times. The rearrangement links TRBV4-3 to TRBJ1-2, with D unresolved. The V and J ends lost 1 base and 1 base respectively, with 7 bases between them. Germline lookup yields CDR1 LGHNA and CDR2 YSLEER. CDR3 length equals 14 residues. CDR3 sequence: CASSQARHNYGYTF. CDR3 nucleotides: TGCGCCAGCAGCCAAGCCCGTCATAACTATGGCTACACCTTC.

This clonotype came up many times. V and J are TRBV20-1 and TRBJ1-6, with a tentative D call TRBD1 (6 bases). The V gene's germline CDR1 is DFQATT and CDR2 SNEGSKA (reference sequence). This CDR3 region has 14 residues. Deletions cut 0 bases from V and 7 bases from J, with 10 bases between. The CDR3 DNA reads TGCAGTGCTAGAGACGCACAGGGAAATTCACCCCTCCACTTT. This translates into CSARDAQGNSPLHF.

The chain combines TRBV11-2 with TRBJ2-1; TRBD2 matches at 14 bases. Germline CDR1 SGHAT, CDR2 FQNNGV. The CDR3 sequence is 17 residues long. Trimming took 3 bases from V and 10 from J; bases not matched to a gene: 11. The CDR3, as DNA: TGTGCCAGCAGCTTGCCTACGACTAGCGGGGGGGCCAGGGAGCAGTTCTTC. It yields the protein CASSLPTTSGGAREQFF. Full variable domain (rest looked up from reference TRBV11-2 and TRBJ2-1): EAGVAQSPRYKIIEKRQSVAFWCNPISGHATLYWYQQILGQGPKLLIQFQNNGVVDDSQLPKDRFSAERLKGVDSTLKIQPAKLEDSAVYLCASSLPTTSGGAREQFFGPGTRLTVL.

J is TRBJ1-1 and V is TRBV18; D is uncertain. Trimming removed 2 bases at V and 6 bases at J, with 10 bases between. The germline V gene encodes CDR1 KGHSH and CDR2 LQKENI. This CDR3 is built from 13 residues. This CDR3 is CASSPDFRAEAFF. The CDR3 DNA sequence: TGTGCCAGCTCACCAGATTTTCGGGCTGAAGCTTTCTTT.

J is TRBJ1-1 and V is TRBV7-2; D unresolved. This CDR3 spans 14 amino acids. Germline-derived CDR1 and CDR2 are SGHTA and FQGNSA. Trimming removed 5 bases from V and 5 bases from J, with 15 bases in between. The CDR3 here is CASSPVGERTEAFF. CDR3 sequence (DNA): TGTGCCAGCAGCCCAGTTGGGGAACGGACTGAAGCTTTCTTT.

The chain joins TRBV28 to TRBJ2-7; TRBD1 matches 10 bases. The germline CDR1 and CDR2 sequences are MDHEN and SYDVKM. V lost 6 bases, J lost 5 bases, and 4 bases stayed unmatched. This CDR3 comprises 13 residues. The CDR3 sequence is CASRGQGSDEQYF. CDR3 sequence (DNA): TGTGCCAGCAGGGGACAGGGGTCTGACGAGCAGTACTTC.

This clonotype turned up a few times. The chain joins TRBV6-2 or TRBV6-3 to TRBJ2-5, with 8 bases matching TRBD1. V was pared by 7 bases and J by 4 bases, with 11 bases of the junction left unmatched. The CDR3 covers 15 residues. Germline assignment: CDR1 MNHEY and CDR2 SVGEGT. The CDR3 nucleotides read TGTGCCAGCAACCACCGGGACAGGAGTTTAGAGACCCAGTACTTC. Its translation is CASNHRDRSLETQYF.

The chain employs TRBV6-6 and TRBJ2-3, with D possibly being TRBD1 or TRBD2 (6 bases each). The CDR3 covers 17 residues. Germline assignment: CDR1 MNHNY and CDR2 SVGAGI (reference sequence). V dropped 0 bases and J dropped 2 bases, with 15 bases sitting between them. CDR3: CASSYSYPGANTDTQYF. Here the CDR3 DNA reads TGTGCCAGCAGTTACTCGTATCCGGGGGCCAACACAGATACGCAGTATTTT.

The J gene is TRBJ1-1, the V gene TRBV11-2, with D possibly matching TRBD1 (6 bases). V gave up 2 bases and J gave up 3 bases, with 10 bases separating them. From germline, CDR1 is SGHAT and CDR2 FQNNGV. The CDR3 is 14 residues long. CDR3 nucleotides: TGTGCCAGCAGCTTACGGGGGCATGACACTGAAGCTTTCTTT. Protein: CASSLRGHDTEAFF. Looking up the rest from reference TRBV11-2 and TRBJ1-1 gives the full variable domain: EAGVAQSPRYKIIEKRQSVAFWCNPISGHATLYWYQQILGQGPKLLIQFQNNGVVDDSQLPKDRFSAERLKGVDSTLKIQPAKLEDSAVYLCASSLRGHDTEAFFGQGTRLTVV.

J is TRBJ2-1 and V is TRBV29-1, with D possibly being TRBD1 (6 bases). CDR1 and CDR2 from the germline V gene are SQVTM and ANQGSEA. This CDR3 spans 16 amino acids. V lost 5 bases to trimming and J lost 1 base, with 18 bases between them. The CDR3 spells CSVFYPQGSSYNEQFF. The DNA of the CDR3 is TGCAGCGTTTTCTACCCCCAGGGGTCGTCCTACAATGAGCAGTTCTTC.

This clonotype was observed a handful of times. The chain couples TRBV25-1 to TRBJ1-2; D uncertain. With 3 bases removed from V and 11 bases from J, the gap between germline ends came to 19 bases. The length of the CDR3 is 14 residues. From germline, CDR1 is MGHDK and CDR2 SYGVNS. The chain's CDR3 is CASSDSGPGRRYTF. CDR3 in DNA: TGTGCCAGCAGTGATTCGGGCCCAGGCCGGCGGTACACCTTC.

This chain uses TRBV6-4 with TRBJ1-1; tentatively, D is TRBD1 (5 bases). Germline assignment: CDR1 MRHNA and CDR2 SNTAGT. V lost 4 bases and J lost 4, with 10 bases in between. The CDR3 length is 13 residues. CDR3 DNA: TGTGCCAGCAGTGCGGGACGGGGCACTGAAGCTTTCTTT. Translation gives CASSAGRGTEAFF.

This chain links TRBV5-6 with TRBJ2-2; no clear D gene. Germline assignment: CDR1 SGHDT and CDR2 YYEEEE. The V and J ends lost 4 bases and 7 bases respectively, with 17 bases between them. CDR3 length: 15 amino acids. This chain's CDR3 is CASSPEVKGGGELFF. The CDR3 DNA follows: TGTGCCAGCAGCCCTGAAGTGAAGGGTGGCGGGGAGCTGTTTTTT.

The chain uses TRBV3-1 and TRBJ1-1; D is uncertain. The V and J ends lost 3 bases and 5 bases respectively, with 4 bases between them. Germline-derived CDR1 and CDR2 are LGHDT and YNNKEL (reference sequence). The CDR3 loop spans 11 amino acids. CDR3 nucleotide sequence: TGTGCCAGCAGCCAGGGGACTGAAGCTTTCTTT. It encodes CASSQGTEAFF. The variable domain in full, completed from reference TRBV3-1 and TRBJ1-1, reads DTAVSQTPKYLVTQMGNDKSIKCEQNLGHDTMYWYKQDSKKFLKIMFSYNNKELIINETVPNRFSPKSPDKAHLNLHINSLELGDSAVYFCASSQGTEAFFGQGTRLTVV.

J is TRBJ2-7 and V is TRBV21-1; the table calls TRBD1, which could not be checked here. TRBV21-1 is a pseudogene. This CDR3 comprises 16 residues. The CDR3 sequence is CASSKGKTSPYYEQYF. The CDR3, as DNA: TGTGCCAGCAGCAAAGGAAAGACAAGCCCCTACTACGAGCAGTACTTC.

The chain joins TRBV28 to TRBJ1-1, with 9 nucleotides matching TRBD1. Trimming cost V 3 bases and J 6 bases; bases outside gene matches: 8. Germline CDR1 reads MDHEN; CDR2 reads SYDVKM. The CDR3 is 15 residues long. For the CDR3, the DNA is TGTGCCAGCAGTTTGGGACAGGGTGTATACTCTGAAGCTTTCTTT. Translating gives CASSLGQGVYSEAFF.

This clonotype was seen more than once but under ten times. The chain's CDR3 is CASSVRPARNEQFF. In DNA form, the CDR3 reads TGTGCCAGCAGTGTCAGACCAGCTCGCAATGAGCAGTTCTTC. This chain uses TRBV12-3 or TRBV12-4 with TRBJ2-1, with no clear D. Trimming removed 5 bases from V and 6 bases from J, with 14 bases in between. This CDR3 has 14 amino acids.

The chain has TRBV27 and TRBJ2-7; D tentatively fits TRBD1 or TRBD2 (6 bases each). This CDR3 spans 15 amino acids. The V and J ends lost 6 bases and 3 bases respectively, with 18 bases between them. CDR1 is MNHEY and CDR2 is SMNVEV in the germline V gene (reference sequence). CDR3 sequence (DNA): TGTGCCAGCAGCCGCCTAAACGGGGGCTTCTACGAGCAGTACTTC. It encodes CASSRLNGGFYEQYF.

This clonotype was recorded at least ten times. The chain carries TRBV7-9 and TRBJ2-1, with D possibly matching TRBD2 (6 bases). The germline CDR1 and CDR2 sequences are SEHNR and FQNEAQ (reference sequence). This CDR3 spans 16 amino acids. With 4 bases removed from V and 2 bases from J, the gap between germline ends came to 15 bases. CDR3 sequence: CASSSVGGPPYNEQFF. CDR3 DNA sequence: TGTGCCAGCAGCTCAGTGGGAGGCCCGCCCTACAATGAGCAGTTCTTC.

V usage is TRBV5-1 and J usage is TRBJ1-4, with 8 bases that match TRBD1. CDR3 length: 14 residues. CDR1 and CDR2 from the germline V gene are SGHRS and YFSETQ. V was pared by 2 bases and J by 9 bases, with 6 bases of the junction left unmatched. This CDR3 reads CASSLLQGDQKLFF. The CDR3 region has the DNA TGCGCCAGCAGCTTACTACAGGGGGATCAAAAACTGTTTTTT.

The chain uses TRBV6-5 and TRBJ2-3, with D possibly TRBD2 on 5 matching bases. The V gene lost 5 bases and the J gene lost 0 bases, with 21 bases spanning the gap. Germline CDR1 and CDR2: MNHEY and SVGAGI. This CDR3 comprises 18 residues. CDR3 in amino acids: CASSPDGRAEISTDTQYF. The CDR3 nucleotides read TGTGCCAGCAGTCCTGACGGAAGAGCGGAGATCAGCACAGATACGCAGTATTTT.

V and J are TRBV6-5 and TRBJ1-2; 7 bases agree with TRBD1. The CDR3 loop spans 14 amino acids. The V segment lost 5 bases and the J segment 4 bases; nucleotides outside the gene matches: 7. Per the germline V gene, CDR1 is MNHEY and CDR2 is SVGAGI. Here the CDR3 reads CASSRDSPIYGYTF. The CDR3 region has the DNA TGTGCCAGCAGTAGGGACAGCCCGATCTATGGCTACACCTTC.

This clonotype has ten or more counts. The CDR3: CSGGDGSSYEQYF. The CDR3 nucleotides are TGCAGCGGAGGGGACGGGAGCTCCTACGAGCAGTACTTC. This sequence joins TRBV29-1 and TRBJ2-7; D may be TRBD2 (6 bases). This CDR3 is 13 amino acids long. The germline V and J ends were trimmed by 7 bases and 0 bases, with 13 bases remaining between them. Germline V lookup: CDR1 SQVTM, CDR2 ANQGSEA.

This clonotype was picked up many times. The rearrangement uses TRBV11-2 and TRBJ2-5; D not resolved. Trimming cost V 1 base and J 2 bases, with 11 bases left between them. The V gene's germline CDR1 is SGHAT and CDR2 FQNNGV. The length of the CDR3 is 15 residues. The CDR3 region has the DNA TGTGCCAGCAGCTTAGGTCGGGTAGGGCAAGAGACCCAGTACTTC. This translates into CASSLGRVGQETQYF.

This clonotype was recorded at least ten times. The chain joins TRBV5-1 to TRBJ2-7; 8 nucleotides agree with TRBD1. The CDR3 has 15 residues. V lost 5 bases to trimming and J lost 2 bases; unmatched junction nucleotides: 9. Germline V lookup: CDR1 SGHRS, CDR2 YFSETQ. CDR3 nucleotides: TGCGCCAGCAGGGACCCGGGACAGGAACCCTACGAGCAGTACTTC. Its translation is CASRDPGQEPYEQYF.